This TCR beta chain was sequenced in a study of identical twins. Overall study findings and caveats: Within twin pairs, the out-of-frame alpha sequences they shared showed excess low generation probability.

Only healthy Caucasians were included as donors. At least ten counts were recorded for this clonotype. Its cognate antigen is unknown. V gave up 8 bases and J gave up 0 bases, with 10 bases separating them. The CDR3 has 13 residues. Each CDR3 protein is one row after TCRdb ran MiXCR on the 5' RACE reads. Of under 500,000 distinct CDR3 sequences listed, around 15% are singletons. The data also belong to a second study, concerning yellow fever vaccine responses in identical twins. That investigation notes: Vaccine-induced T cell responses in twins were reportedly observed to appear partly convergent, partly personalized.

The V call is TRBV12-3 or TRBV12-4, the J call TRBJ1-1; D gene ambiguous. Sequenced material: CD4+ T cells sorted from blood. The TCR comes from a woman between 18 and 29 years old in good health. CDR3 sequence (DNA): TGTGCCAGCGGCCGCTTGATGAACACTGAAGCTTTCTTT. It translates to CASGRLMNTEAFF.